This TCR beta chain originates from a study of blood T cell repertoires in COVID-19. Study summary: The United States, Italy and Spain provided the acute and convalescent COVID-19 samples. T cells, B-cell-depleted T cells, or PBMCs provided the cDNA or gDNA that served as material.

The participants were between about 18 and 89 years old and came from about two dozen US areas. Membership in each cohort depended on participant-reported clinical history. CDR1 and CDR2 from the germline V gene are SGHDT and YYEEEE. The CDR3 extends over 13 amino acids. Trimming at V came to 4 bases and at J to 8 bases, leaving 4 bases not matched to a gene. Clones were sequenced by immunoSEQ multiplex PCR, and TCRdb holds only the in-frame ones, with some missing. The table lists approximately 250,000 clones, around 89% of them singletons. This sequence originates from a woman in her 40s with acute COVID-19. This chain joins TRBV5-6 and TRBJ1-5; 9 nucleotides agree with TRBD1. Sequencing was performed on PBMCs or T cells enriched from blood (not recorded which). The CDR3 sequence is CASSTRQGEPQHF. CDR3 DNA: TGTGCCAGCAGCACCCGACAGGGGGAGCCCCAGCATTTT.